The clone carrying this T cell receptor beta chain has a count of ten or more. The authors prepared the TCRbeta library with unique molecular identifiers. TCRdb analysed the PCR reads with MiXCR anew, one entry per CDR3 protein. Among about 72,000 distinct CDR3 sequences listed, about 7.3% were seen once. This specimen comes from a study of T-cell reconstitution after alpha-beta-depleted transplantation in children. V was trimmed by 2 bases and J by 2 bases, leaving 11 bases between them. The germline CDR1 and CDR2 sequences are MDHEN and SYDVKM. The CDR3 is made up of 15 amino acids. This specimen consisted of PBMCs from the stem cell graft donor, obtained from the stem cell graft. V usage is TRBV28 and J usage is TRBJ2-3; D is possibly TRBD2 (5 bases). The clonotype was recovered from a human donor who donated a stem cell graft to a child with acute lymphoblastic leukemia. The CDR3 DNA is TGTGCCAGCAGTTTACCCGCGGGTGTCACAGATACGCAGTATTTT. Translating it yields CASSLPAGVTDTQYF.